This passage covers 25 T cell receptor beta chains from one sample sequenced in a study of regulatory T cells in long-lasting Graves disease (dated by TCRdb to about 2021). The library was produced with multiplex PCR. TCRdb lists the instrument as Illumina HiSeq 4000. To build TCR beta libraries, CDR3 regions were amplified by Arm-PCR using iRepertoire HTBI primers. Through fastp at Q25 and MiXCR, TCRdb rebuilt clones from the public reads, retaining in-frame beta chains. Rows are combined by CDR3 protein, so each entry shows the most common genes and DNA. The sample yields about 610,000 distinct CDR3 sequences; approximately 16% were counted once. The ten largest clones capture around 11% of the sample. Reading the label with the study, this specimen's time point is: newly diagnosed GD, antithyroid drugs for less than 3 months. For both TCR sequencing and RNA sequencing, RNA was extracted from PBMCs in TRIzol.

This sample also appeared in a second study, on T cells in Graves' hyperthyroidism and ophthalmopathy.

Material: peripheral blood mononuclear cells (PBMCs), obtained at new diagnosis, from a patient treated with antithyroid drugs. The source of these receptors is a man in his late teens or twenties with Graves disease. Donor details come from another sample of the same person, matched by shared clones.

Concerning this clonotype: An end of the junction differs from the germline gene, which may be a read error. The CDR3 region is CASSLAAGNTEAFF. CDR3 bases: TGTGCCAGCAGCTTGGCCGCCGGGAACACTGAAGCTTTCTTT. This chain connects TRBV5-1 to TRBJ1-1, with no clear D. Germline values: CDR1 SGHRS, CDR2 YFSETQ. This CDR3 comprises 14 residues.

The rearrangement joins TRBV6-1 to TRBJ1-5; no definite D call. Germline V gives CDR1 MNHNS, CDR2 SASEGT. Trimming took off 2 bases at V and 1 base at J, with 6 bases between the two ends. The CDR3 is 14 residues long. This chain's CDR3 is CASSERYSNQPQHF. The CDR3 region has the DNA TGTGCCAGCAGTGAACGCTACAGCAATCAGCCCCAGCATTTT.

The J gene is TRBJ2-7, the V gene TRBV19; D is ambiguous. Trimming pared 1 base from V and 3 bases from J, leaving 10 bases between. The CDR3 contains 14 residues. Germline V lookup: CDR1 LNHDA, CDR2 SQIVND (reference sequence). The CDR3, as DNA: TGTGCCAGTAGTATAGTCGCAACGGACTACGAGCAGTACTTC. This translates into CASSIVATDYEQYF.

This clonotype has ten or more counts. The chain couples TRBV5-1 to TRBJ1-2; D is ambiguous. Germline values: CDR1 SGHRS, CDR2 YFSETQ. V was pared by 4 bases and J by 4 bases, with 11 bases between. There are 13 residues in the CDR3. CDR3 region: CASSQSQTYGYTF. DNA for the CDR3: TGCGCCAGCAGCCAATCCCAAACCTATGGCTACACCTTC.

This clonotype was seen a few times. This rearrangement joins TRBV20-1 to TRBJ2-3; unclear D gene. The CDR3 covers 12 residues. Germline-derived CDR1 and CDR2 are DFQATT and SNEGSKA (reference sequence). Trimming removed 3 bases from V and 6 bases from J, with 10 bases in between. The CDR3 DNA sequence: TGCAGTGCTAGGAGGCCCCCGGATACGCAGTATTTT. Protein sequence: CSARRPPDTQYF.

This clonotype was detected many times. The CDR3 DNA sequence: TGTGCCAGCAGCCGCCACCTCGGGGGGCGTGATTCTGAAGCTTTCTTT. This gives the protein CASSRHLGGRDSEAFF. The chain joins TRBV16 to TRBJ1-1, with a tentative D call TRBD1 (6 bases). The V gene's germline CDR1 is KGHSY and CDR2 FQNENV. V was trimmed by 4 bases and J by 6 bases, leaving 21 bases between them. The CDR3 has 16 residues. The full variable domain, completed using reference TRBV16 and TRBJ1-1, is GEEVAQTPKHLVRGEGQKAKLYCAPIKGHSYVFWYQQVLKNEFKFLISFQNENVFDETGMPKERFSAKCLPNSPCSLEIQATKLEDSAVYFCASSRHLGGRDSEAFFGQGTRLTVV.

This clonotype was seen only once. This chain joins TRBV6-1 and TRBJ1-1; TRBD1 might be the D (6 bases). Per the germline V gene, CDR1 is MNHNS and CDR2 is SASEGT. V shed 6 bases and J shed 2 bases, with 10 bases lying between them. The CDR3 totals 13 residues. The CDR3 region is CASRRGTNTEAFF. In DNA, the CDR3 is TGTGCCAGCAGGAGGGGGACAAACACTGAAGCTTTCTTT.

The chain carries TRBV14 and TRBJ2-3, with D perhaps assigned TRBD1 or TRBD2 (6 bases each). V gave up 0 bases and J gave up 2 bases, with 18 bases separating them. CDR1 is SGHDN, CDR2 FVKESK, per germline. CDR3 length equals 18 residues. In nucleotides, the CDR3 is TGTGCCAGCAGCCAAGAACGTCCCGGGGGCGGTATCACAGATACGCAGTATTTT. Translated: CASSQERPGGGITDTQYF. The full variable domain, completed using reference TRBV14 and TRBJ2-3, is EAGVTQFPSHSVIEKGQTVTLRCDPISGHDNLYWYRRVMGKEIKFLLHFVKESKQDESGMPNNRFLAERTGGTYSTLKVQPAELEDSGVYFCASSQERPGGGITDTQYFGPGTRLTVL.

To note about this clonotype: This sequence is one base from a far larger clone and is likely a read error. V usage is TRBV7-8 and J usage is TRBJ2-1; weak D call: TRBD1 (6 bases). Trimming took 5 bases from V and 10 from J, leaving 12 bases between them. Per the germline V gene, CDR1 is SGHVS and CDR2 is FQNEAQ. The CDR3 has 12 residues. The CDR3 DNA reads as TGTGCCAGCAGCAGACAGGCCTACGAGCAGTTCTTC. It codes for CASSRQAYEQFF.

This clonotype turned up a few times. The CDR3 nucleotides are TGCAGTGCTAAAAGACTAGCGGACCTCTCCTACAATGAGCAGTTCTTC. This encodes CSAKRLADLSYNEQFF. This chain joins TRBV20-1 and TRBJ2-1; 9 positions match TRBD2. Unmatched junction bases numbered 7, after V lost 4 bases and J lost 0 bases. Germline values: CDR1 DFQATT, CDR2 SNEGSKA (reference sequence). The length of the CDR3 is 16 residues.

This clonotype was recorded at least ten times. An end of the junction does not agree with germline; a read error may underlie this. The V call is TRBV3-1, the J call TRBJ2-1; possible D gene TRBD2, 5 bases. The CDR3 has 10 residues. Germline-derived CDR1 and CDR2 are LGHDT and YNNKEL (reference sequence). The CDR3 DNA sequence: TGTGCCAGCAGCCAAGTGACTACGGTCTTC. This sequence encodes CASSQVTTVF.

The DNA for the CDR3 is TGTGCCAGCACTACCTATGCGACAGGGAGCTCCTATAATTCACCCCTCCACTTT. Amino acid sequence: CASTTYATGSSYNSPLHF. The V call is TRBV27, the J call TRBJ1-6; 7 bases are shared with TRBD1. With V trimmed by 7 bases and J by 0 bases, 12 bases remained unmatched. This CDR3 region has 18 residues. CDR1 is MNHEY, CDR2 SMNVEV, per germline (reference sequence).

The CDR3 DNA sequence: TGTGCCAGCAGCCCCTGGGGGGGTCGGGTAGATACGCAGTATTTT. Translated, it gives CASSPWGGRVDTQYF. The chain joins TRBV5-6 to TRBJ2-3, with 7 positions matching TRBD2. The CDR3 is made up of 15 amino acids. Germline CDR1 and CDR2: SGHDT and YYEEEE. V shed 4 bases and J 5 bases; nucleotides not matched to a gene: 10.

The V and J genes are TRBV5-4 and TRBJ2-7; D tentatively fits TRBD1 or TRBD2 (5 bases each). Germline values: CDR1 SGHNT, CDR2 YYREEE (reference sequence). This CDR3 is built from 14 residues. Trimming took off 5 bases at V and 0 bases at J, with 12 bases between the two ends. The CDR3 coding sequence is TGTGCCAGCAGATGGGACGCCAGCTCCTACGAGCAGTACTTC. Protein sequence: CASRWDASSYEQYF.

This clonotype was observed a handful of times. Being one base from a much bigger clone, this may be a read error. The chain recombines TRBV30 with TRBJ2-3, with D possibly TRBD2 on 6 matching bases. The CDR3 is 15 amino acids. Trimming removed 2 bases from V and 2 bases from J, with 14 bases in between. Germline lookup yields CDR1 GTSNPN and CDR2 SVGIG (reference sequence). CDR3 sequence: CAWSPGDRSTDTQYF. The CDR3 region has the DNA TGTGCCTGGAGTCCGGGGGATCGCTCCACAGATACGCAGTATTTT.

Only a few counts were recorded for this clonotype. The chain employs TRBV5-1 and TRBJ1-6; the match to TRBD1 covers 8 bases. This CDR3 contains 15 residues. The germline CDR1 and CDR2 sequences are SGHRS and YFSETQ. V gave up 4 bases and J gave up 7 bases; unmatched junction bases: 7. The CDR3 spells CASSPTTGVNSPLHF. The CDR3 DNA reads TGCGCCAGCAGCCCGACGACAGGGGTCAATTCACCCCTCCACTTT.

This clonotype has ten or more counts. This chain links TRBV12-3 or TRBV12-4 with TRBJ2-1; TRBD1 agrees at 8 bases. The CDR3 covers 16 residues. J was trimmed by 3 bases and V by 8 bases; bases with no gene match: 12. CDR3 coding DNA: TGTGCCAGCTCTACCCCGTTGGACAGGGACTACAATGAGCAGTTCTTC. This gives the protein CASSTPLDRDYNEQFF.

At least ten counts were recorded for this clonotype. This chain joins TRBV12-3 or TRBV12-4 and TRBJ2-1, with D perhaps matching TRBD2 (5 bases). V gave up 6 bases and J gave up 5 bases, with 11 bases separating them. CDR3 length: 13 amino acids. The CDR3: CASRDYPDNEQFF. CDR3 in DNA: TGTGCCAGCAGAGACTATCCTGACAATGAGCAGTTCTTC.

The chain couples TRBV15 to TRBJ1-1, with D maybe TRBD1 (5 bases). This CDR3 comprises 14 residues. The germline V gene has CDR1 LNHNV and CDR2 YYDKDF (reference sequence). Trimming pared 4 bases from V and 8 bases from J, leaving 17 bases between. DNA for the CDR3: TGTGCCACCAGCATCGAGGGACGGGGGGAAGAAGCTTTCTTT. Translating it yields CATSIEGRGEEAFF.

Many counts were recorded for this clonotype. The chain is built from TRBV5-1 and TRBJ2-3, with D possibly being TRBD1 (5 bases). The V end lost 4 bases, the J end lost 1 base, and 19 bases lay between the germline ends. Germline-derived CDR1 and CDR2 are SGHRS and YFSETQ. The CDR3 has 17 residues. This chain's CDR3 is CASSQTRKSTGTDTQYF. CDR3 bases: TGCGCCAGCAGCCAAACCCGAAAATCGACAGGCACAGATACGCAGTATTTT.

Details on this clonotype: A much more abundant neighbour one base away suggests this may be a read error. This sequence joins TRBV29-1 and TRBJ2-5; a weak D match, TRBD2 (6 bases). Deletions cut 7 bases from V and 5 bases from J, with 17 bases between. CDR1 SQVTM and CDR2 ANQGSEA come from the germline V gene. This CDR3 has 13 residues. The CDR3 nucleotides read TGCAGCGGGGAGGACTCGTCCTCCGAGACCCAGTACTTC. Amino acids: CSGEDSSSETQYF.

This clonotype was observed at least ten times. J is TRBJ1-4 and V is TRBV5-1; D gene uncertain. CDR1 is SGHRS and CDR2 is YFSETQ in the germline V gene. The CDR3 runs 14 residues. V was pared by 2 bases and J by 5 bases, with 10 bases between. CDR3 in DNA: TGCGCCAGCAGCTTAAATGGTGGAAATGAAAAACTGTTTTTT. Protein product: CASSLNGGNEKLFF.

A few counts support this clonotype. This sequence joins TRBV10-3 and TRBJ2-3, with D perhaps matching TRBD2 (5 bases). CDR1 is ENHRY, CDR2 SYGVKD, per germline. This CDR3 has 14 residues. Trimming cost V 6 bases and J 0 bases, with 10 bases left between them. CDR3: CAIRGRVSTDTQYF. CDR3 in DNA: TGTGCCATCAGAGGGCGGGTTAGCACAGATACGCAGTATTTT.

There are many counts of this clonotype. This sequence joins TRBV7-3 and TRBJ1-1; TRBD1 matches at 8 bases. The CDR3 runs 18 residues. Germline values: CDR1 SGHTA, CDR2 FQGTGA. V shed 2 bases and J 7 bases; nucleotides not matched to a gene: 18. CDR3 amino acids: CASSLYLRGGTGPLEAFF. The CDR3 DNA sequence: TGTGCCAGCAGCTTATATTTACGTGGGGGGACAGGACCGCTTGAAGCTTTCTTT.

This clonotype was seen many times. This chain links TRBV6-1 with TRBJ2-3; D is unresolved. Per germline, CDR1 MNHNS and CDR2 SASEGT. There are 13 residues in the CDR3. Trimming removed 3 bases at V and 2 bases at J, with 6 bases between. Written as DNA, the CDR3 is TGTGCCAGCAGTGACGGGTACACAGATACGCAGTATTTT. Translating gives CASSDGYTDTQYF.